The 14 T cell receptor beta chains in this list originate from one sample, sequenced in a study of cytomegalovirus exposure and HLA in healthy donors. 60 Vbeta and 13 Jbeta primers were used in PCR. The table came from immunoSEQ multiplex PCR; TCRdb's copy has only in-frame clones and leaves some out. The sample contains approximately 190,000 clones, approximately 84% of which appear only once. The sequenced sample consisted of PBMCs. The receptors were sampled from a boy aged 5-17 years in good health and CMV-seronegative.

In this sample, this clone turned up a few times. The V gene is TRBV7-2, the J gene TRBJ2-3; 13 nucleotides agree with TRBD2. V lost 2 bases and J lost 4; bases outside the gene matches: 3. The CDR3 covers 16 residues. Per the germline V gene, CDR1 is SGHTA and CDR2 is FQGNSA. CDR3: CASSLTSGGASDTQYF. In DNA, the CDR3 is TGTGCCAGCAGCTTAACTAGCGGGGGGGCCTCAGATACGCAGTATTTT.

This clone was detected only a few times. The gene calls are TRBV9 and TRBJ2-2, with TRBD1 identical over 7 bases. Germline V CDR1 and CDR2: SGDLS, YYNGEE. Trimming cost V 3 bases and J 0 bases; bases outside gene matches: 2. The CDR3 runs 15 residues. CDR3 in amino acids: CASSGGQANTGELFF. The CDR3, as DNA: TGTGCCAGCAGCGGAGGACAGGCGAACACCGGGGAGCTGTTTTTT.

The V call is TRBV29-1, the J call TRBJ1-5; D is possibly TRBD1 (5 bases). Germline CDR1 is SQVTM and CDR2 is ANQGSEA. The CDR3 is 13 residues long. The V gene lost 4 bases and the J gene lost 0 bases, with 7 bases spanning the gap. The CDR3 sequence is CSVVTDSNQPQHF. CDR3 nucleotide sequence: TGCAGCGTTGTGACAGATAGCAATCAGCCCCAGCATTTT.

The chain is built from TRBV7-2 and TRBJ2-7, with 8 bases matching TRBD1. The J segment lost 3 bases and the V segment lost 5 bases, leaving 9 bases of the junction unmatched. In germline, CDR1 is SGHTA, CDR2 FQGNSA. The CDR3 spans 15 residues. The CDR3 DNA is TGTGCCAGCAGCCTCGAGGGACAGGCACGCTACGAGCAGTACTTC. It yields the protein CASSLEGQARYEQYF.

This clone showed up just once. This chain connects TRBV9 to TRBJ1-1; D is perhaps TRBD1 (5 bases). The germline V gene encodes CDR1 SGDLS and CDR2 YYNGEE. Trimming left V 5 bases short and J 2 bases short, with 13 bases between. The CDR3 consists of 14 residues. The CDR3 is CASSATAINTEAFF. CDR3 in DNA: TGTGCCAGCAGTGCGACAGCCATAAACACTGAAGCTTTCTTT.

The chain recombines TRBV9 with TRBJ1-2; 7 bases align to TRBD1. The CDR3 covers 16 residues. J was trimmed by 0 bases and V by 7 bases; bases with no gene match: 12. Germline V gene data show CDR1 as SGDLS and CDR2 as YYNGEE. The CDR3 DNA reads as TGTGCCAGCTCTCCGGCAGGGACAGCCCCTAACTATGGCTACACCTTC. Amino acids: CASSPAGTAPNYGYTF.

This clone was counted between two and nine times. Other DNA variants within this sample encode the same CDR3. The V gene is TRBV2, the J gene TRBJ1-4; 8 bases are shared with TRBD1. The CDR3 runs 10 residues. Germline CDR1 is SNHLY and CDR2 is FYNNEI. The V segment lost 6 bases and the J segment 12 bases; nucleotides outside the gene matches: 0. In DNA form, the CDR3 reads TGTGCCAGCAGACAGGGGGAACTGTTTTTT. Encoded protein: CASRQGELFF.

The genes are TRBV15 and TRBJ1-1; TRBD1 is a possible D gene (6 bases). CDR1 and CDR2 (germline): LNHNV, YYDKDF (reference sequence). The CDR3 consists of 15 residues. V lost 8 bases to trimming and J lost 2 bases, with 18 bases between them. CDR3 region: CATVLVQGSNTEAFF. The CDR3 DNA reads as TGTGCCACCGTATTAGTGCAGGGGAGTAACACTGAAGCTTTCTTT.

This clone has only a few counts. CDR3: CASSELAGTDTQYF. In DNA, the CDR3 is TGTGCCAGCAGTGAACTAGCGGGCACAGATACGCAGTATTTT. This chain links TRBV6-4 with TRBJ2-3, with 8 bases that match TRBD2. The CDR3 is made up of 14 amino acids. Unmatched junction bases numbered 0, after V lost 3 bases and J lost 1 base. Per the germline V gene, CDR1 is MRHNA and CDR2 is SNTAGT.

The chain joins TRBV30 to TRBJ1-6, with D tentatively TRBD1 (5 bases). V shed 4 bases and J shed 0 bases, with 7 bases lying between them. The CDR3 contains 14 residues. Germline CDR1 is GTSNPN and CDR2 is SVGIG (reference sequence). CDR3 nucleotide sequence: TGTGCCTGGATGGGGGGCTCCTATAATTCACCCCTCCACTTT. This translates into CAWMGGSYNSPLHF.

V gene TRBV5-1 combines with J gene TRBJ2-1; TRBD2 matches 12 bases. Germline CDR1 is SGHRS and CDR2 is YFSETQ. This CDR3 has 18 amino acids. The ends lost 2 bases at V and 7 bases at J; junction bases unmatched: 13. The CDR3 sequence: CASSLEELLAGGGNEQFF. For the CDR3, the DNA is TGCGCCAGCAGCTTAGAGGAACTTCTAGCGGGAGGGGGGAATGAGCAGTTCTTC.

This clone was seen a single time. This sequence joins TRBV5-1 and TRBJ2-5, with TRBD1 matching over 7 bases. The DNA end lines up better with TRBJ2-7; the J call may be wrong. The V gene's germline CDR1 is SGHRS and CDR2 YFSETQ. CDR3 length: 14 residues. DNA for the CDR3: TGCGCCAGCAGCATACGGGACAGCTTTCGCGAGCAGTACTTC. Protein product: CASSIRDSFREQYF.

This clone was picked up a small number of times. One junction end disagrees with the germline gene, perhaps due to a read error. The chain uses TRBV7-7 and TRBJ2-1; 8 bases match TRBD2. This CDR3 spans 16 amino acids. The germline V gene encodes CDR1 SSHAT and CDR2 FNYEAQ (reference sequence). CDR3 region: CASSLRSGGLYNEQFF. The CDR3 DNA reads as TGTGCTAGCAGCTTGCGATCGGGGGGGCTCTACAATGAGCAGTTCTTC.

V usage is TRBV2 and J usage is TRBJ1-1; 7 nucleotides match TRBD1. The V gene's germline CDR1 is SNHLY and CDR2 FYNNEI. This CDR3 spans 12 amino acids. After removal of 7 bases from V and 5 bases from J, the junction contained 4 bases not matched to a gene. DNA for the CDR3: TGTGCCAGCATTTACAGGGGAACTGAAGCTTTCTTT. It codes for CASIYRGTEAFF. Together with reference TRBV2 and TRBJ1-1, the CDR3 gives the full variable domain: EPEVTQTPSHQVTQMGQEVILRCVPISNHLYFYWYRQILGQKVEFLVSFYNNEISEKSEIFDDQFSVERPDGSNFTLKIRSTKLEDSAMYFCASIYRGTEAFFGQGTRLTVV.